The present entry profiles one T cell receptor beta chain with its context. Antigen: not known. This specimen belongs to a study of Ad26.COV2.S vaccination and SARS-CoV-2 variants. Study-level information: Within the COV1001 Ad26.COV2.S trial arm, the donor was enrolled. Study-level points and caveats: Individuals receiving vaccine had higher spike-specific TCR breadth than placebo recipients did. Assessments of TCR breadth and depth may have underestimated the total T cell responses.

Regarding treatment: around 19 received Ad26.COV2.S at low or high dose, single or two shots; several received placebo; per-sample allocation not given. The study sampled participants on day 63 after the first vaccine or placebo injection. J was trimmed by 9 bases and V by 5 bases; bases with no gene match: 12. This CDR3 region has 15 residues. Germline V gene sequence: CDR1 SEHNR, CDR2 FQNEAQ (reference sequence). Clones were read by immunoSEQ multiplex PCR, and TCRdb kept only the in-frame ones, dropping some. The data hold roughly 700,000 clones, with roughly nine tenths observed a single time. V gene TRBV7-9 combines with J gene TRBJ2-3, with 9 nucleotides matching TRBD2. This receptor was identified in a person between 18 and 60 years old who received the Ad26.COV2.S COVID-19 vaccine or a placebo. The source was peripheral blood, collected in a trial of Ad26.COV2.S vaccine versus placebo. The CDR3 protein is CASSPITGLASTQYF. The DNA of the CDR3 is TGTGCCAGCAGCCCCATTACGGGACTAGCAAGCACGCAGTATTTT.